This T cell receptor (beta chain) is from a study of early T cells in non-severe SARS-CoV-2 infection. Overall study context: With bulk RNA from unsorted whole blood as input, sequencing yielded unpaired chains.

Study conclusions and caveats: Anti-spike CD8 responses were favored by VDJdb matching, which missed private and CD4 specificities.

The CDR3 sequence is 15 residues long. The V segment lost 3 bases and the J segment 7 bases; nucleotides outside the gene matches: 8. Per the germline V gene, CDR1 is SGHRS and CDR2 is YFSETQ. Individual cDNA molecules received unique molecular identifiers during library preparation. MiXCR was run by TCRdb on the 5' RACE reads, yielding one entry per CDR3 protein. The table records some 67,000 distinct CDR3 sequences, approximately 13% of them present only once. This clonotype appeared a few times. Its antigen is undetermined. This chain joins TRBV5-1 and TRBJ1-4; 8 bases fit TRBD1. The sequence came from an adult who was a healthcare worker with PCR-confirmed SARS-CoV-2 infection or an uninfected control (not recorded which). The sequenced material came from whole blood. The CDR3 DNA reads TGCGCCAGCAGCTCATCAGGGGGCGAAGGTGAAAAACTGTTTTTT. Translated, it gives CASSSSGGEGEKLFF.